A single sample gave rise to the 6 T cell receptor beta chains below, sequenced in a study of CD8 T cells in ankylosing spondylitis (TCRdb year 2017). Receptor amplification or capture employed 5' RACE. Sequencer: Illumina HiSeq 2500. TCRdb reran the public reads through fastp at Q25 and MiXCR, keeping productive beta chains. A single entry per CDR3 protein holds the most common genes and DNA from its merged rows. Recorded for this sample are some 240,000 distinct CDR3 sequences; 20% to 30% of them occurred a single time. The top ten hold roughly 0.6% of the sample. Sequencing was done on a sample of blood, either unsorted or a sorted T cell fraction (not recorded which). The origin of the receptors is a male donor with ankylosing spondylitis or in good health (not recorded which).

This clonotype was observed many times. The chain has TRBV20-1 and TRBJ2-3; 12 bases are shared with TRBD2. The CDR3 is made up of 16 amino acids. Germline V lookup: CDR1 DFQATT, CDR2 SNEGSKA (reference sequence). With 1 base clipped from V and 5 bases from J, the junction kept 7 bases outside the gene matches. The CDR3 reads CSARVPLAGGLDTQYF. The DNA of the CDR3 is TGCAGTGCTAGAGTCCCTCTAGCGGGGGGGTTAGATACGCAGTATTTT.

This clonotype was seen ten or more times. This rearrangement joins TRBV20-1 to TRBJ2-2; TRBD2 matches at 11 bases. J gave up 0 bases and V 1 base, and 4 bases lay outside the gene matches. The CDR3 has 17 residues. Germline-derived CDR1 and CDR2 are DFQATT and SNEGSKA (reference sequence). DNA for the CDR3: TGCAGTGCTAGAGGACTAGCGGGGCGAGCGAACACCGGGGAGCTGTTTTTT. Translation gives CSARGLAGRANTGELFF.

The DNA of the CDR3 is TGCAGTGCTATCCCCCACGCTAGCGGGATCTACGAGCAGTACTTC. This codes for CSAIPHASGIYEQYF. The chain employs TRBV20-1 and TRBJ2-7; TRBD2 aligns across 9 bases. The CDR3 extends over 15 amino acids. From germline, CDR1 is DFQATT and CDR2 SNEGSKA (reference sequence). Trimming at V came to 4 bases and at J to 3 bases, leaving 10 bases not matched to a gene.

This clonotype was recorded at least ten times. The genes are TRBV7-2 and TRBJ2-1; 9 bases map to TRBD2. This CDR3 comprises 14 residues. Germline trimming cut 1 base from V and 7 bases from J; bases unmatched to any gene: 2. CDR1 is SGHTA and CDR2 is FQGNSA in the germline V gene. The CDR3 region has the DNA TGTGCCAGCAGCTTAGGCGGGGGGGTTAATGAGCAGTTCTTC. Its translation: CASSLGGGVNEQFF.

This clonotype was observed many times. The rearrangement joins TRBV20-1 to TRBJ2-1; perhaps TRBD2 as D (6 bases). This CDR3 is 14 amino acids long. Germline CDR1 DFQATT, CDR2 SNEGSKA (reference sequence). V was shortened by 0 bases and J by 8 bases, with 14 bases between the two germline ends. As DNA, the CDR3 is TGCAGTGCTAGAGATGCACTAGCTAGGGATGAGCAGTTCTTC. Its protein product is CSARDALARDEQFF.

This clonotype was recorded a few times. V is TRBV20-1 and J is TRBJ2-3; possible D gene TRBD2, 7 bases. Germline V gene lookup returns CDR1 DFQATT and CDR2 SNEGSKA (reference sequence). The CDR3 consists of 14 residues. V gave up 7 bases and J gave up 5 bases, with 19 bases separating them. The CDR3 region is CSGTRGARRDTQYF. The CDR3 region has the DNA TGCAGTGGGACCCGGGGGGCGCGAAGAGATACGCAGTATTTT.